This is a list of T cell receptor beta chains from one sample in a study of spatial heterogeneity in lung cancer. TCRdb recomputed calls from the 5' RACE reads with MiXCR, one row per CDR3 protein. This table holds more than 15,000 distinct CDR3 sequences, roughly a fifth found once. The material sequenced was PBMCs, taken at surgery. The receptors were gathered from a female donor with early-stage non-small cell lung cancer. CDR3s leave out the opening cysteine and the closing phenylalanine or tryptophan. The D gene is left open where the match is weak.

d_call: -; j_call: TRBJ1-2; v_call: TRBV27; cdr3_aa: TSRDLNYGYT
d_call: TRBD1; j_call: TRBJ2-5; v_call: TRBV7-9; cdr3_aa: ASSSRGPETQY
d_call: TRBD2; j_call: TRBJ2-7; v_call: TRBV11-2; cdr3_aa: ASRSLGGDPYEQY
d_call: -; j_call: TRBJ2-3; v_call: TRBV7-2; cdr3_aa: ASSPGGPDTQY
d_call: TRBD1; j_call: TRBJ1-1; v_call: TRBV6-5; cdr3_aa: ASSLYRGNTEAF
d_call: TRBD1; j_call: TRBJ2-7; v_call: TRBV29-1; cdr3_aa: GVGHQGDEQY
d_call: TRBD2; j_call: TRBJ2-1; v_call: TRBV7-2; cdr3_aa: ASSLLPAGVSEQF
d_call: -; j_call: TRBJ2-2; v_call: TRBV28; cdr3_aa: ASGELGELF
d_call: TRBD1; j_call: TRBJ2-6; v_call: TRBV7-9; cdr3_aa: ASGGQGSFWANVLT
d_call: TRBD1; j_call: TRBJ1-5; v_call: TRBV20-1; cdr3_aa: SARDQTGAQFNQPQH
d_call: -; j_call: TRBJ2-7; v_call: TRBV5-1; cdr3_aa: ASSLAQGAYEQY
d_call: TRBD2; j_call: TRBJ2-3; v_call: TRBV11-2; cdr3_aa: ASSLQLAGRTDTQY
d_call: TRBD2; j_call: TRBJ2-7; v_call: TRBV9; cdr3_aa: ASSVGDGSGSYEQY
d_call: -; j_call: TRBJ2-1; v_call: TRBV4-1; cdr3_aa: ASSHGLGRGDEQF
d_call: TRBD2; j_call: TRBJ2-3; v_call: TRBV20-1; cdr3_aa: SAPGRFIAGSQTDTQY
d_call: -; j_call: TRBJ2-5; v_call: TRBV6-2/TRBV6-3; cdr3_aa: ASSPGTTDQETQY
d_call: -; j_call: TRBJ2-1; v_call: TRBV20-1; cdr3_aa: SARDLSFGQF
d_call: -; j_call: TRBJ1-1; v_call: TRBV11-2; cdr3_aa: ASSSIKGGGMNTEAF
d_call: -; j_call: TRBJ1-1; v_call: TRBV10-2; cdr3_aa: ASSGSIPNTEAF
d_call: -; j_call: TRBJ2-5; v_call: TRBV4-1; cdr3_aa: ASSQRETQY
d_call: TRBD2; j_call: TRBJ2-7; v_call: TRBV6-1; cdr3_aa: ASSDGLAATYEQY
d_call: -; j_call: TRBJ2-7; v_call: TRBV28; cdr3_aa: ASIDSLSVSEQY
d_call: -; j_call: TRBJ1-1; v_call: TRBV7-2; cdr3_aa: ASSAMTGLNTEAF
d_call: -; j_call: TRBJ2-5; v_call: TRBV6-2/TRBV6-3; cdr3_aa: ASAKLRDFSETQY
d_call: -; j_call: TRBJ2-7; v_call: TRBV12-3/TRBV12-4; cdr3_aa: ASSLGRGRDEQY
d_call: -; j_call: TRBJ2-1; v_call: TRBV10-3; cdr3_aa: AIRKLGNEQF
d_call: TRBD2; j_call: TRBJ2-1; v_call: TRBV20-1; cdr3_aa: SAVGQGTTSGTYNEQF
d_call: -; j_call: TRBJ2-2; v_call: TRBV6-2/TRBV6-3; cdr3_aa: ASSYRLAGPGELF
d_call: TRBD2; j_call: TRBJ2-1; v_call: TRBV5-1; cdr3_aa: ASSPREGLNEQF
d_call: -; j_call: TRBJ1-1; v_call: TRBV2; cdr3_aa: ARSRGGRTEAF
d_call: -; j_call: TRBJ1-5; v_call: TRBV20-1; cdr3_aa: SAPLRGGGNQPQH
d_call: TRBD2; j_call: TRBJ2-7; v_call: TRBV6-5; cdr3_aa: ASSPGTSGNTYEQY
d_call: TRBD2; j_call: TRBJ2-7; v_call: TRBV4-2; cdr3_aa: ASSQVIAGAPYEQY
d_call: TRBD2; j_call: TRBJ2-7; v_call: TRBV19; cdr3_aa: ASSNGLAVYEQY
d_call: -; j_call: TRBJ2-2; v_call: TRBV7-3; cdr3_aa: ASSSGITGELF
d_call: TRBD1; j_call: TRBJ1-2; v_call: TRBV2; cdr3_aa: ASSRGTVLYGYT
d_call: TRBD2; j_call: TRBJ2-2; v_call: TRBV5-4; cdr3_aa: ASSGEAGAGELF
d_call: -; j_call: TRBJ1-5; v_call: TRBV2; cdr3_aa: ASSEAQYNQPQH
d_call: -; j_call: TRBJ1-3; v_call: TRBV3-1; cdr3_aa: ASSQGRPGNTIY
d_call: -; j_call: TRBJ2-7; v_call: TRBV12-3/TRBV12-4; cdr3_aa: ASSLVRGGYEQY
d_call: -; j_call: TRBJ2-7; v_call: TRBV12-3/TRBV12-4; cdr3_aa: ASSLAGRPTYEQY
d_call: TRBD1; j_call: TRBJ2-2; v_call: TRBV12-3/TRBV12-4; cdr3_aa: ASSFYRGDNTGELF
d_call: -; j_call: TRBJ2-7; v_call: TRBV25-1; cdr3_aa: ASSEIEEQY
d_call: -; j_call: TRBJ2-7; v_call: TRBV28; cdr3_aa: ASSLAGLTGST
d_call: -; j_call: TRBJ2-7; v_call: TRBV30; cdr3_aa: AWSLFAEQY
d_call: -; j_call: TRBJ1-5; v_call: TRBV25-1; cdr3_aa: ASSQGRGPQH